This TCR beta chain was sequenced during a study of shared clonotypes between healthy human individuals. Study-wide findings and caveats: Larger estimated richness was generally recorded for naive subsets relative to memory subsets.

Trimming pared 3 bases from V and 0 bases from J, leaving 6 bases between. The CDR3 runs 14 residues. Looked up from germline, CDR1 is MDHEN and CDR2 is SYDVKM. Note on this clone: What it binds is unknown.

Assay used: immunoSEQ multiplex PCR; TCRdb lists only in-frame clones, some missing. The data contain around 550,000 clones, approximately 95% of them singletons. The clonotype originates from a woman aged 30 to 39 in good health. The gene calls are TRBV28 and TRBJ2-1, with D unresolved. The material sequenced was naive CD4+ T cells sorted from blood. Subset described: CD45RA+ positively selected. CDR3 coding DNA: TGTGCCAGCAGTTTCGCCAGCTCCTACAATGAGCAGTTCTTC. It codes for CASSFASSYNEQFF.